These 3 T cell receptor beta chains originate from one sample sequenced in a study of shared clonotypes between healthy human individuals. Libraries were prepared by immunoSEQ multiplex PCR; TCRdb keeps only in-frame clonotypes and omits some of them. The sample yields around 2.5 million clones, roughly 93% seen once. Source material: naive CD4+ T cells from PBMCs. The subset was: CD45RA+ positively selected. Receptor source: a man younger than 35 in good health. Some clones in this sample may be carry-over from other donors' samples.

This chain links TRBV7-3 with TRBJ2-1; 10 bases are shared with TRBD2. The CDR3 is 15 residues long. Germline V lookup: CDR1 SGHTA, CDR2 FQGTGA. The J segment lost 9 bases and the V segment lost 3 bases, leaving 8 bases of the junction unmatched. The CDR3: CASSFLAGEMVEQFF. The CDR3 DNA reads as TGTGCCAGCAGCTTCCTAGCGGGAGAAATGGTTGAGCAGTTCTTC.

This sequence joins TRBV28 and TRBJ2-7, with D unclear. Deletions cut 6 bases from V and 4 bases from J, with 16 bases between. Germline assignment: CDR1 MDHEN and CDR2 SYDVKM. The CDR3 covers 14 residues. The DNA of the CDR3 is TGTGCCAGCAGCCTAACCGCGCGCGATTACGAGCAGTACTTC. Amino acids: CASSLTARDYEQYF.

This chain uses TRBV30 with TRBJ2-3; 7 bases align to TRBD1. Germline CDR1 reads GTSNPN; CDR2 reads SVGIG (reference sequence). The CDR3 contains 13 residues. Trimming cost V 8 bases and J 4 bases; bases outside gene matches: 9. The CDR3 DNA reads as TGTGCCGCCGGTGACAGGGCCCCAGATACGCAGTATTTT. As protein: CAAGDRAPDTQYF.